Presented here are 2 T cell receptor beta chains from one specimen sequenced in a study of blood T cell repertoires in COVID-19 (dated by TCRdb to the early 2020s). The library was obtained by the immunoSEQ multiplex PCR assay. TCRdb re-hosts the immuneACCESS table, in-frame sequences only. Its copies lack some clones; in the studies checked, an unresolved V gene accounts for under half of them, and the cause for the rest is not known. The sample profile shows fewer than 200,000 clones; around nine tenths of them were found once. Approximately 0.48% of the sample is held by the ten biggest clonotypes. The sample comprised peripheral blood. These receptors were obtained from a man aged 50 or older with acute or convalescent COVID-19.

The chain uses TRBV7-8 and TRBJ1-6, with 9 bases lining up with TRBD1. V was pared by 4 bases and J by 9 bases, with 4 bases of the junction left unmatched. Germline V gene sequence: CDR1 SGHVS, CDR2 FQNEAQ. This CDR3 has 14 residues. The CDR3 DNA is TGTGCCAGCAGCTCACAGGGGGCCTTTTCACCCCTCCACTTT. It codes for CASSSQGAFSPLHF.

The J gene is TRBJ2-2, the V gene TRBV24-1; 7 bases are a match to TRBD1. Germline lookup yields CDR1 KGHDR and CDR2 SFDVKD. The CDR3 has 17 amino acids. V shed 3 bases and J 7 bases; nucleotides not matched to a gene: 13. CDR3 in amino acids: CATSDNEWDRKNGELFF. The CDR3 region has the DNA TGTGCCACCAGTGATAACGAGTGGGACAGAAAAAACGGGGAGCTGTTTTTT.